This T cell receptor beta chain was obtained from a study of OX40 agonist ivuxolimab in advanced cancers. The overall study: Males comprised approximately 81% of the group, whose mean age was about 62 years (range about 23 to 80).

Study results and caveats: Among T cells, CD8+ cells averaged more expanded clones than CD4+ cells. In the 0.1-3.0 mg/kg groups, partial responders showed among the lowest expansion.

If patients had autoimmune disease history or systemic immunosuppression, they were excluded. Germline V CDR1 and CDR2: MDHEN, SYDVKM. CDR3 length: 13 amino acids. The V and J ends lost 6 bases and 1 base respectively, with 9 bases between them. Method: immunoSEQ multiplex PCR; TCRdb's copy keeps in-frame clones and lacks some. The repertoire consists of about 7,400 clones, with roughly 87% occurring once and the leading ten covering 25% to 30%. As to this clone: What it binds is unknown.

This clonotype originated in an adult with an advanced solid tumor such as melanoma, head and neck, liver or kidney cancer. The V call is TRBV28, the J call TRBJ1-1; D not certain. This sample comprised CD4+ or CD8+ T cells sorted from blood, obtained in a trial of the OX40 agonist ivuxolimab. The DNA of the CDR3 is TGTGCCAGCAGACTCGGGAGGAACACTGAAGCTTTCTTT. Translation gives CASRLGRNTEAFF.